This T cell receptor (beta chain) was identified in a study of beta chain features in type 1 diabetes (dated by TCRdb to between 2017 and 2018). Study-wide context: Mean age, gender distribution, total cell number and subset yield did not differ between patients and healthy donors. Regulatory and stem cell-like memory subsets were obtained from only 8 patients and roughly eight healthy donors, while naive and central memory subsets were obtained from all 30 or so donors. In the study, recently diagnosed type 1 diabetes patients and matched healthy donors were compared on the TCRB repertoires of their sorted circulating CD4+ T cell subsets. A total of about 110,000,000 sorted cells were examined across all samples, and a strong correlation was observed between cell number per subset and RNA yield.

In this sample, this clone turned up a few times. Its antigen remains unidentified. It has no much larger one-base neighbor in the sample; base qualities were not kept. A distance of 6 bases separates the germline ends of V and J, which lose 7 bases and 0 bases respectively. Based on the germline V gene (reference sequence), the CDR1 and CDR2 sequences are SEHNR and FQNEAQ. The CDR3, cysteine through phenylalanine, is 13 amino acids long. The entry retains the CDR3 DNA only, 39 bases that are in frame from base 1. A single peripheral blood draw of approximately 100 mL on average was collected from each donor into heparinised tubes. A BD FACSAria II was used to sort naive, central memory, regulatory and stem cell-like memory CD4+ T cells with a panel that included CD45RO, CCR7, CD25, CD127, CD95 and CD27. Every sorted population had a purity above 95%. PBMCs were isolated immediately by Lymphoprep density gradient centrifugation and stained directly without culture. Samples were stained and sorted in pairs, with one healthy donor and one patient per experiment, so that batch effects were minimized.

The research as a whole found: HLA sub-analyses involved small numbers of individuals, so any influence of HLA type on TCRB rearrangement remained unresolved. In all four CD4+ subsets, TCRB CDR3 length was moderately but significantly shorter in type 1 diabetes patients. Naive, central memory and regulatory TCRB repertoires appeared to be more alike among patients than among healthy donors. Patients with type 1 diabetes made fewer insertions and deleted more nucleotides at VDJ recombination sites, implying thymic rearrangement abnormalities. Shorter templates might have been favored by PCR, but patient and control samples were amplified and corrected together, so both groups would have been affected equally by any skew. Because cDNA was sequenced instead of genomic DNA, activated cells with high expression could be over-represented, although the groups did not differ in activation or CD3 levels.

The entire isolated RNA was reverse transcribed using the High Capacity cDNA Reverse Transcription Kit, and thus expressed TCRB transcripts were sequenced. Deep immunoSEQ sequencing was applied to naive, central memory and regulatory T cell samples, giving an average of about 3.6 million total reads per sample. Sorted cells were lysed in RLT buffer, and RNA was extracted using DNase-treated RNeasy Micro or Mini kits according to cell number. To prevent cross-contamination, each cell subset was processed individually, whereas patient and healthy donor samples were processed jointly. The immunoSEQ multiplex PCR was used to amplify TCRB sequences from cDNA, generating 87-bp fragments that spanned the CDR3 region. Sequencing of the amplicons was performed on the Illumina HiSeq platform. In the original analysis: Synthetic template baselines were used to correct PCR bias computationally, reads within Hamming distance 2 were collapsed together, and singletons that could not be merged were discarded. Reads were aligned to IMGT to assign V, D and J genes, CDR3 length, and insertions or deletions at six rearrangement sites. Clonotype counts were normalized to sorted cell number within each subset before computing true diversity and Gini coefficients with the tcR R package. The overlap coefficient, calculated on TCRB nucleotide sequences, was used to measure repertoire sharing. Out-of-frame TCRB sequences from naive cells were analyzed to stand in for the pre-selection repertoire. TCRdb obtained this table from immuneACCESS and retained in-frame rearrangements with V and J assigned. These tables miss some clones; where compared with another copy, unresolved V genes account for less than half of the shortfall, and the remainder is unexplained. V and J calls plus clone size are reproduced from that table; the DNA served to infer D and trimming. This sample gives 200,000 to 250,000 clones in total; roughly 14% of them show up just once. The ten largest clonotypes hold more than 0.025% of the sample.

This TCR was recovered from a woman between 40 and 50 years old in good health. This receptor chain uses TRBV7-9 and TRBJ1-4; the D gene remains uncertain. Sequencing used naive CD4+ T cells from blood. Read against the paper, the sample's cell subset or site label means: true naive CD4+ T cells. The CDR3 reads as follows: CASISATNEKLFF. In nucleotides, the sequence is TGTGCCAGCATCAGCGCAACTAATGAAAAACTGTTTTTT. This CDR3, with the reference TRBV7-9 and TRBJ1-4 proteins standing in past its ends, gives the full variable domain DTGVSQNPRHKITKRGQNVTFRCDPISEHNRLYWYRQTLGQGPEFLTYFQNEAQLEKSRLLSDRFSAERPKGSFSTLEIQRTEQGDSAMYLCASISATNEKLFFGSGTQLSVL.